This TCR delta chain appears in the sequencing data of a study of gamma-delta chains in newborns, infants, children. On the study more broadly: Polyclonal expansion of innate γδ T cells after birth follows microbial exposure.

TCRdb reanalyzed the reads using CATT. In the table there are 2,500 to 3,500 delta-chain clones, roughly 48% of which are singletons. Germline V gene data show CDR1 as TSWWSYY and CDR2 as QGS. This CDR3 has 16 amino acids. V lost 4 bases and J lost 0; bases outside the gene matches: 6. This clone counts as medium-sized (0.01 to 0.1%). This TCR was recovered from a child who received the measles vaccine. Sequenced input: blood. The chain has TRDV1 and TRDJ1, with TRDD3 matching 9 bases. CDR3 in amino acids: CALGGVLGDYTDKLIF. The CDR3 DNA follows: TGTGCTCTTGGGGGCGTACTGGGGGACTACACCGATAAACTCATCTTT.